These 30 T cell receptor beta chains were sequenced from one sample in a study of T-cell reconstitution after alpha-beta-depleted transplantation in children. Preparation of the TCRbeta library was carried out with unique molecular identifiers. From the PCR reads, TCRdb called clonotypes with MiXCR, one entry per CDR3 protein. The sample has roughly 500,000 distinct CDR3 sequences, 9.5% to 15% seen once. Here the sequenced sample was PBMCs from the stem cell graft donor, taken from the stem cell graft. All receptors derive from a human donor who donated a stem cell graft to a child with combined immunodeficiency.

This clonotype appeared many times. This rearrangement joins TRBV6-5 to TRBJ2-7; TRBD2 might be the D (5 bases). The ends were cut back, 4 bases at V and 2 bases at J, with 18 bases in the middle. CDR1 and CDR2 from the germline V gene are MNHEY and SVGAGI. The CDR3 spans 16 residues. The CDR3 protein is CASSLTDGGVPYEQYF. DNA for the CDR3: TGTGCCAGCAGTTTGACCGACGGAGGAGTCCCCTACGAGCAGTACTTC.

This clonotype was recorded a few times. The CDR3 nucleotides are TGTGCCAGCAGCCTACAGGGGGCTGTAGCTGGAAACACCATATATTTT. This gives the protein CASSLQGAVAGNTIYF. This chain links TRBV7-2 with TRBJ1-3; 9 bases map to TRBD1. Germline-derived CDR1 and CDR2 are SGHTA and FQGNSA. This CDR3 region has 16 residues. The V gene end was trimmed by 5 bases and the J gene end by 2 bases; junction bases not matched to a gene: 7.

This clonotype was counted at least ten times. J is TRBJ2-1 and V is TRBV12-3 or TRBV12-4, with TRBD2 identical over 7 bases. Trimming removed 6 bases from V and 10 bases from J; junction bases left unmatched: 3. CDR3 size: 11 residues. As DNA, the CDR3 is TGTGCCAGCAGGAAGGGACTAGAGCAGTTCTTC. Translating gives CASRKGLEQFF.

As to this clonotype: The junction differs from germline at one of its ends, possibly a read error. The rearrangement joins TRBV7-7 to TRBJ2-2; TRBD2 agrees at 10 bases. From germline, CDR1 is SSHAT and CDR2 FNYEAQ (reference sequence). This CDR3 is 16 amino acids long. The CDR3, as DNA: TGTGCTAGCAGCACTACTAGCGGGGTGAACACCGGGGAGCTGTTTTTT. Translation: CASSTTSGVNTGELFF.

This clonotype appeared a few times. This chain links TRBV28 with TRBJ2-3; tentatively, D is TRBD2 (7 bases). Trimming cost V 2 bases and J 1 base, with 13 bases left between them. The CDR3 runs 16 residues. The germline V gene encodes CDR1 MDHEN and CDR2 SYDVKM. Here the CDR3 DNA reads TGTGCCAGCAGTTTAGGGGGGGCTAGTGGCACAGATACGCAGTATTTT. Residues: CASSLGGASGTDTQYF.

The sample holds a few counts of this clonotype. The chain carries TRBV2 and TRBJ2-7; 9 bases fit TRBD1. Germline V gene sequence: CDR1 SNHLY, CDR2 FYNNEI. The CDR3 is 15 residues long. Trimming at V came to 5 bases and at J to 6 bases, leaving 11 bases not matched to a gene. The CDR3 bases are TGTGCCAGCAGTTTCCTCGACAGGGGGGACGGCGAGCAGTACTTC. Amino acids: CASSFLDRGDGEQYF.

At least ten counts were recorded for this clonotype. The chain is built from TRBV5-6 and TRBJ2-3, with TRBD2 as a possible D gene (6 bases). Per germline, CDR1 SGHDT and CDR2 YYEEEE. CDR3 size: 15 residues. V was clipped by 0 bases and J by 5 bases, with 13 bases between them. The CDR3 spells CASSLGGGSEDTQYF. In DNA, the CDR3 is TGTGCCAGCAGCTTGGGAGGAGGGAGTGAAGATACGCAGTATTTT.

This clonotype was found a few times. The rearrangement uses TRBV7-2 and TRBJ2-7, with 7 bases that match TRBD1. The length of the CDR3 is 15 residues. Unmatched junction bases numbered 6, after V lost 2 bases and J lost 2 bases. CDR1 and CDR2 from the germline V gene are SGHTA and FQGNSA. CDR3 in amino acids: CASSLKAQGTYEQYF. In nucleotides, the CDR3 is TGTGCCAGCAGCTTAAAGGCACAGGGGACCTACGAGCAGTACTTC.

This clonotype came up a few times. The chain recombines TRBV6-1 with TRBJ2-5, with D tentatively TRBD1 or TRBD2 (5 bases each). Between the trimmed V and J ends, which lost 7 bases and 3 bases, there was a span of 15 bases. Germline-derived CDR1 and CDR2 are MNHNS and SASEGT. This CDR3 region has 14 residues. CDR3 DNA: TGTGCCAGCAATAGATCAGGGCGGGAAGAGACCCAGTACTTC. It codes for CASNRSGREETQYF.

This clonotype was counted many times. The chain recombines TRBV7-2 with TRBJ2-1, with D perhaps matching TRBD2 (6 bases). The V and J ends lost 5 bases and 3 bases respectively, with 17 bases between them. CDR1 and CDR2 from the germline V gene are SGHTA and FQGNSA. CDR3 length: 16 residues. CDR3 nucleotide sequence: TGTGCCAGCAGCCCAACCGGGACTTTAGACTACAATGAGCAGTTCTTC. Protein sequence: CASSPTGTLDYNEQFF.

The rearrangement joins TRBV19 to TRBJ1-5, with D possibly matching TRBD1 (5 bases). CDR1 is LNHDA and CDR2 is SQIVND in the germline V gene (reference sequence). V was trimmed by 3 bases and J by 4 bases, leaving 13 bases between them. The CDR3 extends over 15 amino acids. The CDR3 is CASSIGRVGNQPQHF. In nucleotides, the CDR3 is TGTGCCAGTAGTATCGGCAGGGTTGGGAATCAGCCCCAGCATTTT.

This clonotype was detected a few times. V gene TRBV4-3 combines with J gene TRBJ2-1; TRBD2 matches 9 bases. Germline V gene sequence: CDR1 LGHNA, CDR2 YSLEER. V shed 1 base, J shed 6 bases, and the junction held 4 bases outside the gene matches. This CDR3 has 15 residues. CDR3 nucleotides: TGCGCCAGCAGCCAAGCGGCTAGCGGGGTCAATGAGCAGTTCTTC. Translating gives CASSQAASGVNEQFF.

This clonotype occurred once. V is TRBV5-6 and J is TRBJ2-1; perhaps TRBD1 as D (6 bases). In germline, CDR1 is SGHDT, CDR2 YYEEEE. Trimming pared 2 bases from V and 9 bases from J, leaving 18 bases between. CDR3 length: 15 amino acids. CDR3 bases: TGTGCCAGCAGCTTTCTAAAGGCAGGGGTGGTTGAGCAGTTCTTC. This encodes CASSFLKAGVVEQFF.

CDR3 DNA sequence: TGTGCCAGCAGTCCACACCCAACTGAACGGGCTTTCTTT. It encodes CASSPHPTERAFF. The V call is TRBV12-3 or TRBV12-4, the J call TRBJ1-1; no clear D gene. Trimming pared 5 bases from V and 11 bases from J, leaving 18 bases between. The CDR3 consists of 13 residues.

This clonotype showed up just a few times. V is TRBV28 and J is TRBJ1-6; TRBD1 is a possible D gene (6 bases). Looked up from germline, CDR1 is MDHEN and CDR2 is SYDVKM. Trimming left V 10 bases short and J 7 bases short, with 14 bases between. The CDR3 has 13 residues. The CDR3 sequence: CAILVGGNSPLHF. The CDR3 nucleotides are TGTGCCATCCTGGTAGGGGGAAATTCACCCCTCCACTTT.

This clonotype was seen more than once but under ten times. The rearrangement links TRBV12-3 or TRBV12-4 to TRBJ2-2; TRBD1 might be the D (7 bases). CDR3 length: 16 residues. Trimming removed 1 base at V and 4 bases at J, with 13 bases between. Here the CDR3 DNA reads TGTGCCAGCAGTTTAGTTCGGCAGGGGGGCACCGGGGAGCTGTTTTTT. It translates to CASSLVRQGGTGELFF.

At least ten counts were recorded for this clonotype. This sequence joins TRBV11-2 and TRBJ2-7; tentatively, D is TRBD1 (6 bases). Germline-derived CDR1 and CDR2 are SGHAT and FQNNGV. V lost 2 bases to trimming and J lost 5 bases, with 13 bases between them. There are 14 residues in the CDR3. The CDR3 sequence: CASSLITGRNEQYF. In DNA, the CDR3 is TGTGCCAGCAGCTTAATAACAGGGCGTAACGAGCAGTACTTC.

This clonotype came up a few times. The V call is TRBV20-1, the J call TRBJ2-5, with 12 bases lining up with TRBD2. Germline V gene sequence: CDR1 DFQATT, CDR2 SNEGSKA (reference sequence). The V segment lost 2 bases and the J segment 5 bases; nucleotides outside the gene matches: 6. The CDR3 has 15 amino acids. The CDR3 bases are TGCAGTGCTAGATCCCTACTAGCGGGAGGCGAGACCCAGTACTTC. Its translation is CSARSLLAGGETQYF.

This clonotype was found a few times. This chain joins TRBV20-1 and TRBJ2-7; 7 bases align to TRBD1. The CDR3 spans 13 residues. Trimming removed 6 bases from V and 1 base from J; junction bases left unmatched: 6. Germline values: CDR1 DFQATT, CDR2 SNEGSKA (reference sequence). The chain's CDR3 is CSAYRGSSYEQYF. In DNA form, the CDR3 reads TGCAGTGCCTACAGGGGAAGTTCCTACGAGCAGTACTTC.

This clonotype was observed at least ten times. As DNA, the CDR3 is TGTGCCAGCAGCCAGGGGACGTTCACTGAAGCTTTCTTT. This codes for CASSQGTFTEAFF. The V call is TRBV4-2, the J call TRBJ1-1; maybe TRBD1 (5 bases). V was cut by 3 bases and J by 4 bases, with 9 bases left in between. This CDR3 region has 13 residues. Germline V gives CDR1 LGHNA, CDR2 YNFKEQ.

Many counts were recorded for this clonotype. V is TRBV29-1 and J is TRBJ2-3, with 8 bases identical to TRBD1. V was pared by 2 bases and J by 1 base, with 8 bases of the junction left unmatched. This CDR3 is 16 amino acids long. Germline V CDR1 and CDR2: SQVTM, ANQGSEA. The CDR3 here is CSVESQGARGTDTQYF. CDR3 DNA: TGCAGCGTTGAATCCCAGGGGGCGCGCGGCACAGATACGCAGTATTTT.

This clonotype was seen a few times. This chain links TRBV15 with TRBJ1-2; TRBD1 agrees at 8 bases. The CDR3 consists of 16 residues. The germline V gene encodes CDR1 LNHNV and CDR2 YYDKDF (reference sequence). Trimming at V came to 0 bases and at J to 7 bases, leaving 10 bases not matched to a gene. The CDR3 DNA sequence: TGTGCCACCAGCAGAGATAAGGCAGGGGGCGCCTTTGGCTACACCTTC. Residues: CATSRDKAGGAFGYTF.

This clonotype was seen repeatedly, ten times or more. The CDR3 coding sequence is TGTGCCAGCCAGCCCACTAGCGGGGCAAACACCGGGGAGCTGTTTTTT. It codes for CASQPTSGANTGELFF. The J gene is TRBJ2-2, the V gene TRBV25-1, with 10 bases matching TRBD2. Germline-derived CDR1 and CDR2 are MGHDK and SYGVNS. The CDR3 runs 16 residues. V gave up 8 bases and J gave up 2 bases; unmatched junction bases: 8.

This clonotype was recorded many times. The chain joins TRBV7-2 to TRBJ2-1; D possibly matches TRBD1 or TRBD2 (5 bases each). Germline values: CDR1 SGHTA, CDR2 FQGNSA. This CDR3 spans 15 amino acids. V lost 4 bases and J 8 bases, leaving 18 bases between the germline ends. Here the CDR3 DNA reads TGTGCCAGCAGCTCGGGACCCAACAGAGGGGATGAGCAGTTCTTC. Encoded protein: CASSSGPNRGDEQFF.

CDR3 in DNA: TGTGCCATCAGTGAAGGACTAGCGGGGGGGCGCGGCACCGGGGAGCTGTTTTTT. Translated: CAISEGLAGGRGTGELFF. V usage is TRBV10-3 and J usage is TRBJ2-2, with 15 bases aligning to TRBD2. CDR3 length equals 18 residues. Germline V gene data show CDR1 as ENHRY and CDR2 as SYGVKD. The V and J ends lost 3 bases and 4 bases, in that order; junction bases with no gene match: 6.

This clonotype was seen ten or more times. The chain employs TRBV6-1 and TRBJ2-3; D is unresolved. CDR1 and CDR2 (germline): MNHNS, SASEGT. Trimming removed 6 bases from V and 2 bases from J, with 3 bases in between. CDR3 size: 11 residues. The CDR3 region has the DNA TGTGCCAGCAGCCACACAGATACGCAGTATTTT. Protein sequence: CASSHTDTQYF.

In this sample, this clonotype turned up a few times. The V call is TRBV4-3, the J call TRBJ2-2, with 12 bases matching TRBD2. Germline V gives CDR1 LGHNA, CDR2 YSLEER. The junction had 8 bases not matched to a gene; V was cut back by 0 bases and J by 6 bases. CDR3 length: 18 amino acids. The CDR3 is CASSQELVTSGRSGELFF. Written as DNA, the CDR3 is TGCGCCAGCAGCCAAGAATTAGTGACTAGCGGGAGATCCGGGGAGCTGTTTTTT.

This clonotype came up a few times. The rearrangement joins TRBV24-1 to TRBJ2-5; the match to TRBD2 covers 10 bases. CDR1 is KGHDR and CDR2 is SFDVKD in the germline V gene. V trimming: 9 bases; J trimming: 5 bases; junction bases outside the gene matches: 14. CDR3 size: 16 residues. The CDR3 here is CATGGDLAGVGETQYF. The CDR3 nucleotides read TGTGCCACCGGGGGGGATCTAGCGGGAGTTGGGGAGACCCAGTACTTC.

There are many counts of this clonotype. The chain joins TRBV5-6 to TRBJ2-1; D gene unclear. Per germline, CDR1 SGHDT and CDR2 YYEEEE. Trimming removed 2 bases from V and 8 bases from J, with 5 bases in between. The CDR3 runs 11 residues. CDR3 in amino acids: CASSLSYEQFF. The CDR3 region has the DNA TGTGCCAGCAGCTTAAGTTATGAGCAGTTCTTC.

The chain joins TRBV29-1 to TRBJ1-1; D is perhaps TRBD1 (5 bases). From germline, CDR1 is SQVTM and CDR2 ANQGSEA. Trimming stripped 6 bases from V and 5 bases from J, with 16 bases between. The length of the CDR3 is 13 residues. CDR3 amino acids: CSVWTGGETEAFF. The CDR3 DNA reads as TGCAGCGTCTGGACGGGAGGGGAAACTGAAGCTTTCTTT. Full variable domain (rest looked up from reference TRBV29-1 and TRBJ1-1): SAVISQKPSRDICQRGTSLTIQCQVDSQVTMMFWYRQQPGQSLTLIATANQGSEATYESGFVIDKFPISRPNLTFSTLTVSNMSPEDSSIYLCSVWTGGETEAFFGQGTRLTVV.